Given below is one T cell receptor beta chain in context. What it binds is not known. Making the TCR beta cDNA relied on 5'RACE template switching with UMIs. TCRdb re-called the 5' RACE reads, yielding one record per CDR3 amino acid sequence without DNA. In total, the table holds some 280,000 distinct CDR3 sequences. This specimen belongs to a study of T cells expressing NK-cell markers. General study points: Dominant NKG2C+ clonotype frequencies of about 1.0-8% of CD8+ T cells were measured in about 6 donors. The study found these clonotypes also leading the CD3+CD56-NKG2C+ fraction in a few donors.

This TCR derives from a man in his late teens or twenties in good health. What was sequenced was blood T cells: a sorted CD56 or NKG2C T cell subset, CD4+ or CD8+ T cells, or bulk PBMC T cells (not recorded which).

The CDR3 loop reads CASTFRITDTQYF. The J gene is TRBJ2-3, the V gene TRBV6-6. This CDR3 comprises 13 residues. Germline V gives CDR1 MNHNY, CDR2 SVGAGI (reference sequence).